This entry lists 15 T cell receptor beta chains sequenced from one sample in a study of blood T cell repertoires in COVID-19. TCRdb keeps only in-frame clones here, not all; method: immunoSEQ multiplex PCR. Seen here are 200,000 or so clones, roughly 90% observed once, and the top ten hold roughly 2.5%. Specimen: peripheral blood. These receptors originate from an older woman with acute or convalescent COVID-19.

The V and J genes are TRBV10-3 and TRBJ1-1; tentative D call: TRBD1 (5 bases). The germline V and J ends were trimmed by 9 bases and 0 bases, with 17 bases remaining between them. The CDR3 runs to 15 residues. Germline V gene lookup returns CDR1 ENHRY and CDR2 SYGVKD. CDR3: CAIKRDPGLNTEAFF. The CDR3 region has the DNA TGTGCCATAAAGCGGGACCCTGGATTGAACACTGAAGCTTTCTTT.

V usage is TRBV3-1 (or the pseudogene TRBV3-2) and J usage is TRBJ2-2; TRBD2 matches 8 bases. V lost 4 bases, J lost 0 bases, and 7 bases stayed unmatched. The CDR3 consists of 17 residues. Germline V gives CDR1 LGHDT, CDR2 YNNKEL (reference sequence). The DNA of the CDR3 is TGTGCCAGCAGCCTCAAGCGGGGGAAGACGAACACCGGGGAGCTGTTTTTT. Its translation is CASSLKRGKTNTGELFF.

V is TRBV5-1 and J is TRBJ2-7; TRBD2 matches 10 bases. Per the germline V gene, CDR1 is SGHRS and CDR2 is YFSETQ. The CDR3 runs 14 residues. J lost 6 bases, V lost 2 bases, and 5 bases had no gene match. As DNA, the CDR3 is TGCGCCAGCAGCTTCGGACTAGCGGATCCCGAGCAGTACTTC. Residues: CASSFGLADPEQYF.

This rearrangement joins TRBV19 to TRBJ1-2, with TRBD1 identical over 8 bases. CDR1 and CDR2 (germline): LNHDA, SQIVND (reference sequence). V lost 2 bases, J lost 2 bases, and 1 base stayed unmatched. The CDR3 contains 14 residues. The CDR3 DNA reads as TGTGCCAGTAGTATATCAGGGGGCAACTATGGCTACACCTTC. It translates to CASSISGGNYGYTF.

The rearrangement links TRBV19 to TRBJ2-3; 9 bases are a match to TRBD1. V trimming: 4 bases; J trimming: 0 bases; junction bases outside the gene matches: 2. The CDR3 is made up of 15 amino acids. Germline CDR1 is LNHDA and CDR2 is SQIVND (reference sequence). CDR3 protein: CASSRGQGSTDTQYF. The CDR3 bases are TGTGCCAGTAGTAGAGGACAGGGGAGCACAGATACGCAGTATTTT.

The rearrangement uses TRBV19 and TRBJ1-2; D not certain. V shed 3 bases and J shed 4 bases, with 18 bases lying between them. The germline V gene has CDR1 LNHDA and CDR2 SQIVND (reference sequence). This CDR3 contains 16 residues. CDR3 in DNA: TGTGCCAGTAGTATGAGTGAGGCGAAGGCCATCTATGGCTACACCTTC. Translation: CASSMSEAKAIYGYTF.

This clone was seen a single time. This chain uses TRBV7-2 with TRBJ2-1; D is perhaps TRBD1 (5 bases). This CDR3 is built from 15 residues. Trimming removed 5 bases from V and 5 bases from J, with 16 bases in between. Germline loops: CDR1 SGHTA, CDR2 FQGNSA. CDR3 residues: CASSESQGAHNEQFF. In DNA form, the CDR3 reads TGTGCCAGCAGCGAATCGCAGGGTGCCCACAATGAGCAGTTCTTC.

The chain links TRBV19 to TRBJ2-2; the match to TRBD1 covers 7 bases. Germline loops: CDR1 LNHDA, CDR2 SQIVND (reference sequence). V trimming: 9 bases; J trimming: 4 bases; junction bases outside the gene matches: 2. The CDR3 covers 12 residues. The CDR3: CASEGATGELFF. The CDR3 coding sequence is TGTGCCAGCGAGGGGGCCACCGGGGAGCTGTTTTTT.

This chain links TRBV30 with TRBJ1-5; possibly TRBD1 for D (6 bases). Germline CDR1 reads GTSNPN; CDR2 reads SVGIG (reference sequence). The ends were cut back, 1 base at V and 3 bases at J, with 7 bases in the middle. The CDR3 sequence is 13 residues long. The CDR3 reads CAWSAGANQPQHF. CDR3 nucleotides: TGTGCCTGGAGTGCAGGGGCCAATCAGCCCCAGCATTTT.

This chain links TRBV30 with TRBJ2-1; 8 positions agree with TRBD2. CDR1 and CDR2 from the germline V gene are GTSNPN and SVGIG (reference sequence). The CDR3 contains 15 residues. The ends lost 1 base at V and 14 bases at J; junction bases unmatched: 16. As DNA, the CDR3 is TGTGCCTGGAGTGCATCTTCCACACTAGCGGCAGGAGAGTTCTTC. Translated, it gives CAWSASSTLAAGEFF.

The rearrangement joins TRBV7-9 to TRBJ2-7; D is perhaps TRBD2 (6 bases). The CDR3 totals 15 residues. The V gene lost 0 bases and the J gene lost 3 bases, with 12 bases spanning the gap. CDR1 and CDR2 from the germline V gene are SEHNR and FQNEAQ (reference sequence). CDR3 sequence: CASSLAGDWNYEQYF. CDR3 in DNA: TGTGCCAGCAGCTTAGCGGGGGACTGGAACTACGAGCAGTACTTC.

This chain links TRBV7-3 with TRBJ1-1, with 10 bases lining up with TRBD1. There are 16 residues in the CDR3. Germline CDR1 reads SGHTA; CDR2 reads FQGTGA. With 1 base clipped from V and 0 bases from J, the junction kept 2 bases outside the gene matches. CDR3 residues: CASSLSGTGVNTEAFF. In DNA form, the CDR3 reads TGTGCCAGCAGCTTAAGCGGGACAGGGGTGAACACTGAAGCTTTCTTT.

The chain employs TRBV25-1 and TRBJ1-1, with 7 bases matching TRBD1. The J segment lost 4 bases and the V segment lost 8 bases, leaving 7 bases of the junction unmatched. The CDR3 covers 13 residues. The germline V gene encodes CDR1 MGHDK and CDR2 SYGVNS. CDR3 sequence (DNA): TGTGCCAGCTTCGACAGGGCCGTCACTGAAGCTTTCTTT. This gives the protein CASFDRAVTEAFF.

On this clone: Other DNA sequences in this sample translate to the same CDR3. This chain links TRBV7-2 with TRBJ2-5; 11 bases fit TRBD2. J was trimmed by 0 bases and V by 5 bases; bases with no gene match: 5. Germline CDR1 and CDR2: SGHTA and FQGNSA. The CDR3 consists of 16 residues. The CDR3 reads CASSLTSGGYQETQYF. CDR3 DNA sequence: TGTGCCAGCAGCCTAACTAGCGGGGGTTACCAAGAGACCCAGTACTTC. The full variable domain, its missing parts supplied by reference TRBV7-2 and TRBJ2-5, is GAGVSQSPSNKVTEKGKDVELRCDPISGHTALYWYRQSLGQGLEFLIYFQGNSAPDKSGLPSDRFSAERTGGSVSTLTIQRTQQEDSAVYLCASSLTSGGYQETQYFGPGTRLLVL.

V and J are TRBV7-9 and TRBJ2-2; TRBD2 aligns across 13 bases. V was clipped by 5 bases and J by 5 bases; unmatched bases: 5. Germline CDR1 reads SEHNR; CDR2 reads FQNEAQ (reference sequence). The CDR3 is 16 amino acids. CDR3 in DNA: TGTGCCAGCAGCCGAGTGGGACTAGCGGGAACCGGGGAGCTGTTTTTT. Encoded protein: CASSRVGLAGTGELFF.